A selection of T cell receptor beta chains follows, all from one sample in a study of cytotoxic CD8 clonotypes in ibrutinib-treated CLL. This table comes from immunoSEQ multiplex PCR, and its TCRdb copy is limited to in-frame clones, with some not included. Seen here are roughly 190,000 clones, 72% observed once, and the top ten hold around 15%. The source was PBMCs, collected after 24 months of ibrutinib treatment. Receptors originate from a human donor with chronic lymphocytic leukemia. The CDR3 runs from the conserved cysteine through the conserved F or W. A D gene is named only where the DNA matches it firmly. Some rows mark clone size as missing; the rest say once, few, many or name a class of expanded clone.

size: -; V: TRBV19; J: TRBJ2-3; D: -; DNA: TGTGCCAGTCACCCACAGGGAAGTAGCACAGATACGCAGTATTTT; CDR3: CASHPQGSSTDTQYF
size: -; V: TRBV30; J: TRBJ1-5; D: TRBD1; DNA: TGTGCCTGGAGTGTATCTATAGGGGGCCATCAGCCCCAGCATTTT; CDR3: CAWSVSIGGHQPQHF
size: -; V: TRBV18; J: TRBJ2-7; D: TRBD1; DNA: TGTGCCAGCTCGACCTTACCCGGGACAGGCTCCTACGAGCAGTACTTC; CDR3: CASSTLPGTGSYEQYF
size: -; V: TRBV4-3; J: TRBJ2-4; D: -; DNA: TGCGCCAGCAGCCAACGGGGACTTGACATTCAGTACTTC; CDR3: CASSQRGLDIQYF
size: -; V: TRBV7-2; J: TRBJ2-5; D: TRBD2; DNA: TGTGCCAGCAGCTTAGTTGCTAGCGGGAGTTGGGAGACCCAGTACTTC; CDR3: CASSLVASGSWETQYF
size: -; V: TRBV19; J: TRBJ1-2; D: TRBD1; DNA: TGTGCCAGTAGTATCGGGCCAGGGGGCGCCGCTGGCTACACCTTC; CDR3: CASSIGPGGAAGYTF
size: -; V: TRBV6-6; J: TRBJ1-1; D: -; DNA: TGTGCCAGCAGTCGTCCAGCAAACACTGAAGCTTTCTTT; CDR3: CASSRPANTEAFF
size: -; V: TRBV9; J: TRBJ2-1; D: TRBD2; DNA: TGTGCCAGCAGCGTATTAAGCGGGAGCTACAATGAGCAGTTCTTC; CDR3: CASSVLSGSYNEQFF
size: -; V: TRBV19; J: TRBJ2-7; D: TRBD1; DNA: TGTGCCAGTAGCGGGACAGTGCCTTCCTACGAGCAGTACTTC; CDR3: CASSGTVPSYEQYF
size: few; V: TRBV2; J: TRBJ1-2; D: -; DNA: TGTGCCAGCAGCCCGGGGGCAGGCGGCGGGAACTATGGCTACACCTTC; CDR3: CASSPGAGGGNYGYTF
size: -; V: TRBV7-8; J: TRBJ1-2; D: -; DNA: TGTGCCAGCAGCTTAGCCCGAGCAGGGCAGTTCTATGGCTACACCTTC; CDR3: CASSLARAGQFYGYTF
size: -; V: TRBV7-8; J: TRBJ2-7; D: TRBD1; DNA: TGTGCCAGCAGCTTACACCGGGACAGGACCTACGAGCAGTACTTC; CDR3: CASSLHRDRTYEQYF
size: once; V: TRBV20-1; J: TRBJ2-1; D: -; DNA: TGCAGTGCTATTGGACACAATGAGCAGTTCTTC; CDR3: CSAIGHNEQFF
size: few; V: TRBV6-1; J: TRBJ1-1; D: TRBD1; DNA: TGTGCCAGCAGTGACCCTTCGGGACAGGGCACTGAAGCTTTCTTT; CDR3: CASSDPSGQGTEAFF
size: -; V: TRBV10-3; J: TRBJ2-2; D: TRBD2; DNA: TGTGCCATCAGCTGGGTACTACCGGGACTACCTCCGGGCGGGGAGCTGTTTTTT; CDR3: CAISWVLPGLPPGGELFF
size: once; V: TRBV7-2; J: TRBJ2-5; D: -; DNA: TGTGCCAGCAGCCACCGCGGTCTGCCGTACCAAGAGACCCAGTACTTC; CDR3: CASSHRGLPYQETQYF